Below, one TCR beta chain is given with its context. The target antigen is unknown. The data were taken from a study of identical twins. The study's findings and limits: Insertion counts were lower in abundant cord blood beta clonotypes, a trend that memory repertoires did not show.

One entry per CDR3 protein, called by TCRdb with MiXCR from the 5' RACE reads. The profile shows hundreds of thousands of distinct CDR3 sequences, 15% to 20% of them singletons. CDR1 is SGHAT and CDR2 is FQNNGV in the germline V gene. CDR3 length: 14 amino acids. V gave up 8 bases and J gave up 5 bases, with 19 bases separating them. This sample was also put to use in a study of T cells expressing NK-cell markers. That source adds: In several donors, dominant clonotypes made up about 28.3-65% of CD3+CD56-NKG2C+ cells.

V gene TRBV11-2 combines with J gene TRBJ2-7; perhaps TRBD1 as D (6 bases). This receptor was identified in a woman aged 18-35 years in good health. Sequencing was performed on PBMCs. CDR3 in DNA: TGTGCCAGCGGACCTAAGTGGGACAACCACGAGCAGTACTTC. Amino acid sequence: CASGPKWDNHEQYF.